This T cell receptor (beta chain) was documented in a study of CD8 T cells in Susac syndrome. Whole-study results and caveats: In its TCR sequencing and HLA analysis, the study acknowledged that the number of individuals was relatively small.

The T cells that were sequenced for TCR beta were CD8+ and CD4+ cells from blood. FACS enriched CD8+ TEMRA cells, while bulk CD8+ and CD4+ were negatively isolated. For this clonotype: Its specificity is unknown.

When the RNA was reverse transcribed, random hexamers were used with an input of 0.5 to 1 ug. With immunoSEQ multiplex PCR, TCR beta CDR3 was amplified across 54 Vbeta and 13 Jbeta. One entry per CDR3 protein results from TCRdb running MiXCR on the immunoSEQ multiplex PCR reads. The table includes 150,000 to 180,000 distinct CDR3 sequences, around 95% detected once. This CDR3 comprises 13 residues. V dropped 5 bases and J dropped 3; count of bases not matched to a gene: 3. Sequencing was performed on CD8+ T cells from PBMCs. This TCR was sampled from a human donor with multiple sclerosis. The chain has TRBV12-3 or TRBV12-4 and TRBJ1-2; 7 positions match TRBD1. CDR3 DNA sequence: TGTGCCAGCAGTCTGCAGGGGGACTATGGCTACACCTTC. Translated, it gives CASSLQGDYGYTF.